This T cell receptor (beta chain) was recovered during a study of blood T cells in healthy people across ages (dated by TCRdb to the mid-2010s). A note on the overall study: Template switching captured roughly one uniquely barcoded TCR beta cDNA molecule per two T cells in model experiments. Age-related changes in TCR beta repertoire diversity were measured in the study by deep sequencing normalized with unique cDNA molecular identifiers. The donors were divided into four age groups: young (average around 16 years), middle-aged (approximately 42), aged (around 59) and long-lived (82). To avoid experimental bias, donors of different ages were distributed randomly across sequencing lanes. Using the same blood draw, the study looked at two additional independent replicas of 1 million unique cDNA reads for two donors, one aged 18 to 30 and the other aged 80 or older.

Comments on this clonotype: Its specific antigen is unknown. Per-nucleotide qualities are absent, and no much larger clonotype sits a single base away.

The donors were 40 or so Caucasian individuals from Russia, aged 6 to 90 years, who were systemically healthy. Approximately 9.3 milliliters of peripheral blood were drawn from each donor into EDTA-treated Vacutainer tubes. PBMCs were isolated by Ficoll-Paque density-gradient centrifugation, with at least 6.5 million obtained per sample. Total RNA was extracted from PBMCs with Trizol reagent, with at least 5 micrograms obtained per sample. For every donor, flow cytometry on a PBMC aliquot measured the percentage of naive CD45RAhigh/CD27high T cells. The investigation overall reported the following: Bulk unsorted PBMC profiling prevented conclusive comparison of naive and antigen-experienced compartments. The long-lived group showed more naive CD4+ T cells, fewer expanded clones and increased TCR diversity than the aged group, suggesting age selection. A strong correlation was found between observed TCR beta diversity and the percentage of naive T cells measured by flow cytometry. Estimates of total diversity based on one million sequenced T cells were considered lower bounds and underestimates. Donor CMV infection status was unknown, potentially confounding age-related changes in expanded clonotypes. As age increased, observed TCR beta diversity per million T cells dropped in a roughly linear way, and a significant reduction was already evident by age around 41.

To prepare the library, 5' RACE was applied. The run used an Illumina HiSeq 2500. A second PCR of roughly 7 to 11 cycles was performed with a sample-barcoded 5' primer and a J-beta primer mix. A unique molecular identifier was introduced onto each TCR beta cDNA molecule by a template-switch 5' adaptor carrying 12 random nucleotides. Each sample yielded at least 2.5 million CDR3-containing paired-end reads. The Mint cDNA synthesis kit, primed by a TRBC-specific oligonucleotide, was used to synthesize first-strand cDNA from all RNA. All cDNA was treated with uracil-DNA glycosylase and then went through a first 18-cycle PCR with the universal primers M1SS and BC2_uni_R. Per the authors' processing: For normalization, 1 million high-quality reads were randomly selected from each sample, with every read carrying a distinct molecular identifier. Reads with shared molecular identifiers were discarded instead of being binned into consensus sequences. CDR3 identification, clonotype clustering and error correction used MiTCR with a Q25 quality threshold and the strictest error-elimination algorithm. A nonparametric unseen species model with Euler transformation was used to estimate a lower bound on total TCR beta diversity. TCRdb's own reprocessing of the public reads used fastp at Q25 and MiXCR and kept productive beta chains. Identical CDR3 proteins give one entry, which carries the most common genes and DNA. Here the V and J calls rest on TCRdb's processing, not on the authors' analysis. For this sample the table gives roughly 2 million distinct CDR3 sequences, of which around 50% were detected only once. The biggest ten clones account for less than 2.5% of the sample.

The germline V gene specifies SGHTA as CDR1 and FQGNSA as CDR2. Trimming removed 4 bases from V and 8 bases from J; the gene matches leave 8 bases unexplained. Its CDR3 holds 15 amino acids, cysteine through phenylalanine. Here the CDR3 DNA is all that survives: 45 bases in frame from base 1. The receptor's source is a woman aged 40 to 55 in good health. Here the chain combines TRBV7-2 and TRBJ1-2; 12 junctional bases match TRBD1. Sequencing was performed on blood. The DNA is as follows: TGTGCCAGCAGCTGGACCGGGACAGGGGGCCGGGGCTACACCTTC. Translated, this gives CASSWTGTGGRGYTF.